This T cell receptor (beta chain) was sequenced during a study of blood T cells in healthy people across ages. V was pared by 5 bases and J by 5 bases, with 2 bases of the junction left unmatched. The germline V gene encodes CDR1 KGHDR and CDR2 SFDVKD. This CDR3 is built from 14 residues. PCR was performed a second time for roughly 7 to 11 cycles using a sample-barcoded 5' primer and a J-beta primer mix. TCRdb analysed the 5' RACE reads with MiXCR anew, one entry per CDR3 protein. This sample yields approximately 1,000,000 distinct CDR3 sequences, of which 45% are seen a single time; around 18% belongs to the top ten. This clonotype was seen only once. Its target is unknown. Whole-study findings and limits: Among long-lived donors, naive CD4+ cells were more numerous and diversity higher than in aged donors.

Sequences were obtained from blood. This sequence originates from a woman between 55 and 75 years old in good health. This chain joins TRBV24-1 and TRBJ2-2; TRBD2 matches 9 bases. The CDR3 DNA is TGTGCCACCAGTGTAGCGGGAGAAACCGGGGAGCTGTTTTTT. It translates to CATSVAGETGELFF.